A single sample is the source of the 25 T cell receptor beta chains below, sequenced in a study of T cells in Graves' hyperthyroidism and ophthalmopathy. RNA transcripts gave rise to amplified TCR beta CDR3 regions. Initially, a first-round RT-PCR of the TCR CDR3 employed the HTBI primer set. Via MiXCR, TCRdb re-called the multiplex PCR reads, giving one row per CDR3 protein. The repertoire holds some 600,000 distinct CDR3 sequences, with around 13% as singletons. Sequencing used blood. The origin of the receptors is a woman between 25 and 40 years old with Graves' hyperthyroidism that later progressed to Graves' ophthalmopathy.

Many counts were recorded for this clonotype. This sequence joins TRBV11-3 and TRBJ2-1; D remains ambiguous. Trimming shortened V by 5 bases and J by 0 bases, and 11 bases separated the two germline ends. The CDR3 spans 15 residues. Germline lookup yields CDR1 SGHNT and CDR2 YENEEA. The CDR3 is CASSGTRNSYNEQFF. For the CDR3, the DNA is TGTGCCAGCAGCGGAACACGTAACTCCTACAATGAGCAGTTCTTC.

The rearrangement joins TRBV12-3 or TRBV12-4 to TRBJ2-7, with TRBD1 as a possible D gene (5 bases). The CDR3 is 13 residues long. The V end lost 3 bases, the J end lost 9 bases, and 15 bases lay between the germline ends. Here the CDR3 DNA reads TGTGCCAGCAGTTTTGGGGCGATGGGCCGGCAGTACTTC. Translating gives CASSFGAMGRQYF.

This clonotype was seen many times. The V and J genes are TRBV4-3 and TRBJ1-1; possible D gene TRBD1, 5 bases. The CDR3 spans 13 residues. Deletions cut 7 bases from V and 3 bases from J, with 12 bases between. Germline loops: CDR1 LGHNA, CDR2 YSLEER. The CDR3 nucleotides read TGCGCCAGCACCCAGGGATCGTACACTGAAGCTTTCTTT. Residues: CASTQGSYTEAFF.

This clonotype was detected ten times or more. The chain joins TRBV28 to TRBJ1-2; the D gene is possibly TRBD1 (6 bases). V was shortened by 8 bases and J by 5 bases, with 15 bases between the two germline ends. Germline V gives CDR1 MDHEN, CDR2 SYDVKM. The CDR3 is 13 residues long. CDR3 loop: CASSRTASYGYTF. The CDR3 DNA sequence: TGTGCCAGCTCGAGGACAGCTAGTTATGGCTACACCTTC.

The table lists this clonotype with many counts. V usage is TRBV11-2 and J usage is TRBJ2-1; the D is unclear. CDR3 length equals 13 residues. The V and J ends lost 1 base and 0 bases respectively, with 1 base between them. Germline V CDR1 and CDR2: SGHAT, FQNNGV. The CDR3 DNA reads TGTGCCAGCAGCTTAGCCTCCTACAATGAGCAGTTCTTC. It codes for CASSLASYNEQFF.

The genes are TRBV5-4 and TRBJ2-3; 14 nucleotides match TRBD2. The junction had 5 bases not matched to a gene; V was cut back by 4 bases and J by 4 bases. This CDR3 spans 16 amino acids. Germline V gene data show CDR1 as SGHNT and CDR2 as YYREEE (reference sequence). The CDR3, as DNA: TGTGCCAGCAGCCTGAAGGGACTAGCGGGAGCAGATACGCAGTATTTT. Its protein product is CASSLKGLAGADTQYF.

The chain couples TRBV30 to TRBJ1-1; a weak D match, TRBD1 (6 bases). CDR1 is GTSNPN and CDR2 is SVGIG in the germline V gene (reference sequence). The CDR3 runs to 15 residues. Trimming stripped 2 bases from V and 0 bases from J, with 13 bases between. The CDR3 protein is CAWSRTVFMNTEAFF. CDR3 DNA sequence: TGTGCCTGGAGTCGGACAGTTTTTATGAACACTGAAGCTTTCTTT. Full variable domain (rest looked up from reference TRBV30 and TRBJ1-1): SQTIHQWPATLVQPVGSPLSLECTVEGTSNPNLYWYRQAAGRGLQLLFYSVGIGQISSEVPQNLSASRPQDRQFILSSKKLLLSDSGFYLCAWSRTVFMNTEAFFGQGTRLTVV.

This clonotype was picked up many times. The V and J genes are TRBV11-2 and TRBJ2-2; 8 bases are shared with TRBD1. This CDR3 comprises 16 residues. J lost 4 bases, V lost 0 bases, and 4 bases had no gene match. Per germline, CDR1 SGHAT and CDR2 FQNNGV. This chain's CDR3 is CASSLEGQGRTGELFF. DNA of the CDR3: TGTGCCAGCAGCTTAGAAGGACAGGGTCGCACCGGGGAGCTGTTTTTT.

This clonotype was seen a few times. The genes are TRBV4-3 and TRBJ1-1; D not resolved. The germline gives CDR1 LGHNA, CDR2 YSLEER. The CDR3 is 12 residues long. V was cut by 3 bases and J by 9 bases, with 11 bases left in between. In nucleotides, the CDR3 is TGCGCCAGCAGCCAGAACAGACGTCAAGCTTTCTTT. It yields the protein CASSQNRRQAFF.

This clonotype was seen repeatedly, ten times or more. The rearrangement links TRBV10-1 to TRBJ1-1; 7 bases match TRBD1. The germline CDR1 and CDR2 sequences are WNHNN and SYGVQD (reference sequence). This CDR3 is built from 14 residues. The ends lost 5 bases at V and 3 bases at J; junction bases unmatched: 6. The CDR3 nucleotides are TGCGCCAGCAGTCCCGCAGGGGGGCACACTGAAGCTTTCTTT. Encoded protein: CASSPAGGHTEAFF.

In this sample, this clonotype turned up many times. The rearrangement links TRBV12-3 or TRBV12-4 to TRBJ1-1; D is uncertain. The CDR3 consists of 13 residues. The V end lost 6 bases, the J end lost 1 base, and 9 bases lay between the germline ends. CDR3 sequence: CASRYSRNTEAFF. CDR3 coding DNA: TGTGCCAGCAGATATTCACGGAACACTGAAGCTTTCTTT.

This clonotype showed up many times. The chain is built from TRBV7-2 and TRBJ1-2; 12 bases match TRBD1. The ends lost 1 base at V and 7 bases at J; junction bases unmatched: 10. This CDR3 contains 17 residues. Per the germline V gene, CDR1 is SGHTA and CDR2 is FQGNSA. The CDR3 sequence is CASSLGFGTGGAGGYTF. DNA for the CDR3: TGTGCCAGCAGCTTAGGTTTCGGGACAGGGGGCGCAGGTGGCTACACCTTC.

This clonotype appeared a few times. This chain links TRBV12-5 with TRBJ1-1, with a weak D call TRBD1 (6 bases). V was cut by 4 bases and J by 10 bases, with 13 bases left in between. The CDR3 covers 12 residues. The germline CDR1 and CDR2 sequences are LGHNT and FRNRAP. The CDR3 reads CASGSPGVGAFF. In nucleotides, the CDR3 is TGTGCTAGTGGTTCTCCAGGGGTTGGAGCTTTCTTT.

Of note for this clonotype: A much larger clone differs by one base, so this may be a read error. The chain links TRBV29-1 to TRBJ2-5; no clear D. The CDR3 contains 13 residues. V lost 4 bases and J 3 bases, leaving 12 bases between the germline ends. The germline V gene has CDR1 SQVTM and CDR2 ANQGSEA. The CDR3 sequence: CSVGEDGKETQYF. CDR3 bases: TGCAGCGTTGGCGAGGACGGAAAAGAGACCCAGTACTTC. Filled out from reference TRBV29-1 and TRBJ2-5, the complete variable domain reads SAVISQKPSRDICQRGTSLTIQCQVDSQVTMMFWYRQQPGQSLTLIATANQGSEATYESGFVIDKFPISRPNLTFSTLTVSNMSPEDSSIYLCSVGEDGKETQYFGPGTRLLVL.

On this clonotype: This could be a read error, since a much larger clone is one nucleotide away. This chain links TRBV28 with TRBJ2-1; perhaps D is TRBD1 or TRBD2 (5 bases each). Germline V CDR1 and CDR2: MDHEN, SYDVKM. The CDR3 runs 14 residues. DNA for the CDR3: TGTGCCAGTAAACGTACTGGTCGGGACCCTGAGCAGCTCTTC. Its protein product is CASKRTGRDPEQLF.

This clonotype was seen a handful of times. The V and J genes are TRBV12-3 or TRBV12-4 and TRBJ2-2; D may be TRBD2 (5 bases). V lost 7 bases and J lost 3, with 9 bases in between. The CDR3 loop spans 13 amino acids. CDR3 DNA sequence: TGTGCCAGCACTGAGGGTTACACCGGGGAGCTGTTTTTT. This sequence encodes CASTEGYTGELFF.

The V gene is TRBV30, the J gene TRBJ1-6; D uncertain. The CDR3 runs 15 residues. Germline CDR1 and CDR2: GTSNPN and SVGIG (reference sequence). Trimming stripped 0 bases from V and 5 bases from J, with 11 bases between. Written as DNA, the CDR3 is TGTGCCTGGAGTGTATTGGCCGGAGATAATTCACCCCTCCACTTT. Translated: CAWSVLAGDNSPLHF.

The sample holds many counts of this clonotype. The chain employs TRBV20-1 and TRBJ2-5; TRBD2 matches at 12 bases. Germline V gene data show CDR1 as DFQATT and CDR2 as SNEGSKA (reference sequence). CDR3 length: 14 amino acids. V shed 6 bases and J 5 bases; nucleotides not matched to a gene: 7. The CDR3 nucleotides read TGCAGTGCAACTCCGACTAGCGGGAGTGAGACCCAGTACTTC. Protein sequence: CSATPTSGSETQYF.

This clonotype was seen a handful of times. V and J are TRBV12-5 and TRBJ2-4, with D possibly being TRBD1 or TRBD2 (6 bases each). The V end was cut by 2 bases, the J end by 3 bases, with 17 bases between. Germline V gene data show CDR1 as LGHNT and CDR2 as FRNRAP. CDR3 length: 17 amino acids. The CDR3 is CASGLNVVKGGKNIQYF. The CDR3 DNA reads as TGTGCTAGTGGTTTGAATGTCGTGAAGGGGGGCAAAAACATTCAGTACTTC. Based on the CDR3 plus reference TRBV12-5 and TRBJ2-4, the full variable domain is DARVTQTPRHKVTEMGQEVTMRCQPILGHNTVFWYRQTMMQGLELLAYFRNRAPLDDSGMPKDRFSAEMPDATLATLKIQPSEPRDSAVYFCASGLNVVKGGKNIQYFGAGTRLSVL.

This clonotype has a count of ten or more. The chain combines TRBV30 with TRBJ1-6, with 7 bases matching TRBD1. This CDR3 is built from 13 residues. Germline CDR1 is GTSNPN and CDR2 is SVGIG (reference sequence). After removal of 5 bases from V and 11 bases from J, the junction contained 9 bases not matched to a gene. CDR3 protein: CAWERDRDAPLHF. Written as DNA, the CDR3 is TGTGCCTGGGAAAGAGACAGGGACGCACCCCTCCACTTT.

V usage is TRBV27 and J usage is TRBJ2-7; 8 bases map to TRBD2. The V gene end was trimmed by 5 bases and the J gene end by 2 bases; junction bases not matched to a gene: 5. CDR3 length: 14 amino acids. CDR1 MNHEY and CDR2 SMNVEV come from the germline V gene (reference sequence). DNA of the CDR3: TGTGCCAGCAGTCCCATAGCGGGAACCTACGAGCAGTACTTC. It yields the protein CASSPIAGTYEQYF.

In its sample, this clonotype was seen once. In nucleotides, the CDR3 is TGCAGCGTTGATACAGGGGGGGTTATGAGCGGCAGACGTAGCTCCTACAATGAGCAGTTCTTC. Amino acids: CSVDTGGVMSGRRSSYNEQFF. The V and J genes are TRBV29-1 and TRBJ2-1; TRBD1 is a possible D gene (8 bases). The CDR3 runs 21 residues. V lost 3 bases to trimming and J lost 0 bases, with 30 bases between them. Germline CDR1 SQVTM, CDR2 ANQGSEA.

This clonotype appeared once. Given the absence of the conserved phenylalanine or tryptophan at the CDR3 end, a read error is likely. Written as DNA, the CDR3 is TGCAGTGCTAGATTGGCGGGAGGGATGAGCAATCAGCCCCAGCATCTT. Translating it yields CSARLAGGMSNQPQHL. The chain employs TRBV20-1 and TRBJ1-5; D gene ambiguous. Germline assignment: CDR1 DFQATT and CDR2 SNEGSKA (reference sequence). Trimming removed 2 bases from V and 1 base from J, with 15 bases in between. The CDR3 runs 16 residues.

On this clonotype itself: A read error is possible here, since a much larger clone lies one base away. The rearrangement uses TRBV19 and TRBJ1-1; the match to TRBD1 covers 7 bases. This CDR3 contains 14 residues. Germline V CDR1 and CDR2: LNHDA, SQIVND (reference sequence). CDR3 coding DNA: TGTGTCAGTAGTATGGGACAGACAAACACTGAAGCTTTCTTT. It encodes CVSSMGQTNTEAFF. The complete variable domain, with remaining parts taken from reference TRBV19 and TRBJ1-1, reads DGGITQSPKYLFRKEGQNVTLSCEQNLNHDAMYWYRQDPGQGLRLIYYSQIVNDFQKGDIAEGYSVSREKKESFPLTVTSAQKNPTAFYLCVSSMGQTNTEAFFGQGTRLTVV.

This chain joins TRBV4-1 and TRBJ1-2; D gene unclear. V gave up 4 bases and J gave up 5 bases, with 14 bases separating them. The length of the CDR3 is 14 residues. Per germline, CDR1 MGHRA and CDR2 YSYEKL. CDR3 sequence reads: CASSRGRNDYGYTF. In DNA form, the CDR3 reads TGCGCCAGCAGCCGCGGACGGAACGATTATGGCTACACCTTC.